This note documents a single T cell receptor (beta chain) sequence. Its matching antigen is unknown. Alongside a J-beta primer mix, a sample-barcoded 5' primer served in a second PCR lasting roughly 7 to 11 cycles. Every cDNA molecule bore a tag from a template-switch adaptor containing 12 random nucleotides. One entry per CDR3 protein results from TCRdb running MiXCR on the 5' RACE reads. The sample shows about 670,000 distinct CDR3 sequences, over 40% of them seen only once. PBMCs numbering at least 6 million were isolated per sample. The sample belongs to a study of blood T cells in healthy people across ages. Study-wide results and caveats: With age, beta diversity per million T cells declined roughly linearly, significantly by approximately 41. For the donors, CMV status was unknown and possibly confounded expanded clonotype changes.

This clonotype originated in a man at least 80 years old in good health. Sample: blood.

The CDR3, as DNA: TGTGCCAGCAGCTTAGCAGAGGAAAAGCCCCAGCATTTT. Protein product: CASSLAEEKPQHF. V gene TRBV7-8 combines with J gene TRBJ1-5, with D unresolved. Trimming left V 0 bases short and J 8 bases short, with 8 bases between. Germline V CDR1 and CDR2: SGHVS, FQNEAQ. There are 13 residues in the CDR3.